This TCR beta chain is drawn from a study of CD8 T cells in ankylosing spondylitis. MiXCR was run by TCRdb on the 5' RACE reads, yielding one entry per CDR3 protein. The table shows under 450,000 distinct CDR3 sequences, with 20% to 25% occurring only once. Germline loops: CDR1 SEHNR, CDR2 FQNEAQ (reference sequence). With 6 bases removed from V and 3 bases from J, the gap between germline ends came to 11 bases. This CDR3 is 13 amino acids long. The clonotype was recovered from a male donor with ankylosing spondylitis or in good health (not recorded which). This sequence joins TRBV7-9 and TRBJ2-5; D unclear. Sequences were obtained from blood, either unsorted or a sorted T cell fraction (not recorded which). CDR3 residues: CASSRYNEETQYF. CDR3 nucleotide sequence: TGTGCCAGCAGTAGGTACAACGAAGAGACCCAGTACTTC.